This T cell receptor beta chain was identified during a study of CXCR3-negative and CXCR3-positive naive CD8 T cells. Overall study results and limits: Memory CD8+ cells showed much lower diversity, while both naive subsets displayed comparably high diversity.

CD8+ T cell subsets were each sorted in triplicate, about 330,000 cells apiece. Concerning this clonotype: The antigen is not known.

The libraries of TRB cDNA were constructed through 5' RACE using UMI labels. TCRdb re-called the 5' RACE reads, yielding one record per CDR3 amino acid sequence without DNA. In total, the table holds about 82,000 distinct CDR3 sequences. The CDR3 is 18 amino acids. Germline assignment: CDR1 MNHNY and CDR2 SVGAGI (reference sequence). J is TRBJ1-1 and V is TRBV6-6. This receptor was obtained from a human donor in good health. Some clones in this sample may be carry-over from other donors' samples. Sequencing was performed on naive CXCR3- CD8+ T cells from blood. Stated subset: CD45RO-CCR7+CD27+CD95- naive CD8+ T cells lacking CXCR3 (TNR3-). This chain's CDR3 is CASSSSLIPSSLNTEAFF.